Presented here are 22 T cell receptor beta chains from one specimen sequenced in a study of blood T cells in healthy people across ages. For the second PCR, which ran for about 7 to 11 cycles, a sample-barcoded 5' primer and a J-beta primer mix were used. TCRdb called the 5' RACE reads again in MiXCR, with one record for every CDR3 protein. Found here are fewer than 900,000 distinct CDR3 sequences, 30% to 45% of them singletons; the top ten hold about an eighth. Sequencing input: blood. These receptors were collected from a man aged 18 to 35 in good health.

This clonotype has just a few counts. V gene TRBV5-1 combines with J gene TRBJ2-3; tentative D call: TRBD2 (6 bases). Trimming stripped 2 bases from V and 4 bases from J, with 11 bases between. Germline loops: CDR1 SGHRS, CDR2 YFSETQ. The CDR3 contains 14 residues. CDR3 loop: CASSFGGQPDTQYF. CDR3 sequence (DNA): TGCGCCAGCAGCTTTGGAGGGCAACCAGATACGCAGTATTTT.

The J gene is TRBJ2-3, the V gene TRBV6-5, with TRBD2 identical over 10 bases. The CDR3 contains 15 residues. Germline CDR1 MNHEY, CDR2 SVGAGI. After removal of 6 bases from V and 2 bases from J, the junction contained 5 bases not matched to a gene. CDR3 region: CASRTLAGDTDTQYF. CDR3 bases: TGTGCCAGCAGAACCCTAGCGGGGGACACAGATACGCAGTATTTT.

In its sample, this clonotype was seen a few times. The chain is built from TRBV12-3 or TRBV12-4 and TRBJ2-1; tentatively, D is TRBD2 (5 bases). Trimming cost V 5 bases and J 5 bases, with 19 bases left between them. CDR3 length: 16 residues. CDR3 nucleotide sequence: TGTGCCAGCAGTCCTGGAACTAGGGTCTCTAACAATGAGCAGTTCTTC. Translation gives CASSPGTRVSNNEQFF.

With regard to this clonotype: A much more abundant neighbour one base away suggests this may be a read error. The chain employs TRBV29-1 and TRBJ2-5; D remains ambiguous. The CDR3 is 13 residues long. V was shortened by 6 bases and J by 7 bases, with 18 bases between the two germline ends. The germline V gene encodes CDR1 SQVTM and CDR2 ANQGSEA. The CDR3 sequence is CSVQHLPRGTQYF. The CDR3 DNA reads as TGCAGCGTCCAACATCTACCAAGAGGGACCCAGTACTTC.

Comments on this clonotype: Just one base apart from a much larger clone, this may be a read error. The chain uses TRBV20-1 and TRBJ2-5; TRBD2 aligns across 8 bases. This CDR3 has 14 amino acids. V trimming: 4 bases; J trimming: 5 bases; junction bases outside the gene matches: 9. Germline CDR1 and CDR2: DFQATT and SNEGSKA (reference sequence). CDR3 in amino acids: CSATEPAGVETQYF. The CDR3 DNA follows: TGCAGTGCTACGGAGCCAGCGGGGGTTGAGACCCAGTACTTC.

The rearrangement joins TRBV7-3 to TRBJ2-2; D is unclear. Germline V gene sequence: CDR1 SGHTA, CDR2 FQGTGA. The CDR3 contains 13 residues. V was cut by 5 bases and J by 6 bases, with 10 bases left in between. The CDR3 DNA reads TGTGCCAGCAGCCAGGTCGTGGCCGGGGAGCTGTTTTTT. This sequence encodes CASSQVVAGELFF. The full variable domain, in which reference TRBV7-3 and TRBJ2-2 provide the parts outside the CDR3, is GAGVSQTPSNKVTEKGKYVELRCDPISGHTALYWYRQSLGQGPEFLIYFQGTGAADDSGLPNDRFFAVRPEGSVSTLKIQRTERGDSAVYLCASSQVVAGELFFGEGSRLTVL.

V is TRBV20-1 and J is TRBJ2-3, with 12 bases lining up with TRBD1. Germline CDR1 reads DFQATT; CDR2 reads SNEGSKA (reference sequence). The J segment lost 2 bases and the V segment lost 3 bases, leaving 3 bases of the junction unmatched. The CDR3 covers 15 residues. DNA of the CDR3: TGCAGTGCTAGGGGACAGGGGGCAAACACAGATACGCAGTATTTT. As protein: CSARGQGANTDTQYF.

This clonotype has just one count. The junction departs from the called germline gene at one end, perhaps through a read error. This chain joins TRBV2 and TRBJ2-3; 7 nucleotides agree with TRBD2. Germline CDR1 reads SNHLY; CDR2 reads FYNNEI. The CDR3 spans 15 residues. CDR3 sequence reads: CASMEGLGTTGTQYF. The DNA for the CDR3 is TGTGCCAGCATGGAAGGACTAGGCACCACAGGTACGCAGTATTTT.

This sequence joins TRBV20-1 and TRBJ2-3; TRBD2 aligns across 9 bases. CDR3 length: 18 residues. The ends lost 1 base at V and 5 bases at J; junction bases unmatched: 16. Germline CDR1 DFQATT, CDR2 SNEGSKA (reference sequence). In DNA form, the CDR3 reads TGCAGTGCTAGAGGGACCCTAACTAGCGGGCAACCCCGAGATACGCAGTATTTT. This sequence encodes CSARGTLTSGQPRDTQYF.

This clonotype was seen many times. This chain uses TRBV12-3 or TRBV12-4 with TRBJ2-7, with TRBD2 matching over 8 bases. The J segment lost 4 bases and the V segment lost 6 bases, leaving 11 bases of the junction unmatched. The CDR3 covers 15 residues. CDR3: CASSPGDSGAYEQYF. DNA of the CDR3: TGTGCCAGCAGCCCTGGTGATAGCGGGGCATACGAGCAGTACTTC.

This clonotype was observed at least ten times. The CDR3 DNA reads as TGCGCCAGCAGCCACCTCCCAGGGGAAGCTTTCTTT. It is translated as CASSHLPGEAFF. The chain carries TRBV4-3 and TRBJ1-1, with TRBD1 as a possible D gene (5 bases). Germline lookup yields CDR1 LGHNA and CDR2 YSLEER. The CDR3 totals 12 residues. The V and J ends lost 3 bases and 8 bases respectively, with 10 bases between them.

About this clonotype itself: Relative to the germline gene, one junction end is altered; a read error may explain this. In DNA form, the CDR3 reads TGTGCCAACAGTCCCGGGACAGGACGCACTGAAGCTTTCTTT. Translated: CANSPGTGRTEAFF. The V and J genes are TRBV12-3 or TRBV12-4 and TRBJ1-1; TRBD1 matches 8 bases. There are 14 residues in the CDR3.

This clonotype was seen more than once but under ten times. The V and J genes are TRBV12-5 and TRBJ1-1; no definite D call. The V gene lost 8 bases and the J gene lost 3 bases, with 10 bases spanning the gap. Germline V gene data show CDR1 as LGHNT and CDR2 as FRNRAP. The CDR3 is 12 amino acids. CDR3 nucleotide sequence: TGTGCTAGTATTGGCTACGACACTGAAGCTTTCTTT. This gives the protein CASIGYDTEAFF.

This clonotype was counted many times. The genes are TRBV5-8 and TRBJ2-1; D unclear. V was clipped by 4 bases and J by 1 base, with 12 bases between them. CDR1 and CDR2 (germline): SGHTS, YDEGEE. The CDR3 spans 15 residues. CDR3 amino acids: CASSPIQGSYNEQFF. CDR3 in DNA: TGTGCCAGCAGCCCTATCCAAGGATCCTACAATGAGCAGTTCTTC.

The gene calls are TRBV29-1 and TRBJ2-5; TRBD1 matches 8 bases. Germline loops: CDR1 SQVTM, CDR2 ANQGSEA. J lost 11 bases, V lost 2 bases, and 10 bases had no gene match. There are 13 residues in the CDR3. CDR3 loop: CSVENLTGAGQYF. The CDR3 DNA is TGCAGCGTTGAAAACCTGACAGGGGCAGGGCAGTACTTC.

This clonotype was observed a handful of times. J is TRBJ2-5 and V is TRBV7-2, with TRBD2 matching over 7 bases. This CDR3 spans 17 amino acids. The J segment lost 7 bases and the V segment lost 0 bases, leaving 14 bases of the junction unmatched. The germline V gene has CDR1 SGHTA and CDR2 FQGNSA. This CDR3 reads CASSLALGPRSGGTQYF. CDR3 nucleotides: TGTGCCAGCAGCTTAGCCCTGGGACCCCGATCGGGGGGGACCCAGTACTTC. Full variable domain (missing parts from reference TRBV7-2 and TRBJ2-5): GAGVSQSPSNKVTEKGKDVELRCDPISGHTALYWYRQSLGQGLEFLIYFQGNSAPDKSGLPSDRFSAERTGGSVSTLTIQRTQQEDSAVYLCASSLALGPRSGGTQYFGPGTRLLVL.

This clonotype was picked up a small number of times. This chain links TRBV2 with TRBJ2-1; D possibly corresponds to TRBD2 (6 bases). Trimming cost V 7 bases and J 5 bases, with 9 bases left between them. Per the germline V gene, CDR1 is SNHLY and CDR2 is FYNNEI. This CDR3 is 12 amino acids long. CDR3 in amino acids: CASNREHNEQFF. CDR3 DNA: TGTGCCAGCAATCGGGAGCACAATGAGCAGTTCTTC.

This rearrangement joins TRBV7-2 to TRBJ2-7; D is ambiguous. Per the germline V gene, CDR1 is SGHTA and CDR2 is FQGNSA. V lost 6 bases and J 4 bases, leaving 10 bases between the germline ends. This CDR3 region has 12 residues. The CDR3 loop is CASREAQYEQYF. The CDR3 DNA reads as TGTGCCAGCAGAGAGGCCCAATACGAGCAGTACTTC.

The chain employs TRBV3-1 and TRBJ1-5, with no clear D. The germline V gene encodes CDR1 LGHDT and CDR2 YNNKEL (reference sequence). The CDR3 loop spans 15 amino acids. V lost 1 base to trimming and J lost 3 bases, with 10 bases between them. The CDR3, as DNA: TGTGCCAGCAGCCAAGGGCAGCTTACCAATCAGCCCCAGCATTTT. Residues: CASSQGQLTNQPQHF.

This clonotype has only a few counts. CDR3 region: CGQLLRDSPYEQYF. The CDR3 DNA follows: TGTGGACAGTTACTCCGGGACAGTCCCTACGAGCAGTACTTC. The chain carries TRBV6-2 or TRBV6-3 and TRBJ2-7, with 7 bases lining up with TRBD1. The CDR3 sequence is 14 residues long. Germline V CDR1 and CDR2: MNHEY, SVGEGT.

The gene calls are TRBV7-9 and TRBJ2-7; D is ambiguous. The V end was cut by 2 bases, the J end by 7 bases, with 18 bases between. From germline, CDR1 is SEHNR and CDR2 FQNEAQ (reference sequence). The CDR3 extends over 15 amino acids. The DNA for the CDR3 is TGTGCCAGCAGCTTAAACAGCGCGGACCACAATGAGCAGTACTTC. This sequence encodes CASSLNSADHNEQYF.

This chain links TRBV7-2 with TRBJ1-2, with 7 bases that match TRBD1. Looked up from germline, CDR1 is SGHTA and CDR2 is FQGNSA. After removal of 2 bases from V and 2 bases from J, the junction contained 14 bases not matched to a gene. This CDR3 is 18 amino acids long. CDR3 in amino acids: CASSLILGRDSQNYGYTF. The CDR3 DNA sequence: TGTGCCAGCAGCTTAATCTTGGGGCGGGACAGTCAAAACTATGGCTACACCTTC.